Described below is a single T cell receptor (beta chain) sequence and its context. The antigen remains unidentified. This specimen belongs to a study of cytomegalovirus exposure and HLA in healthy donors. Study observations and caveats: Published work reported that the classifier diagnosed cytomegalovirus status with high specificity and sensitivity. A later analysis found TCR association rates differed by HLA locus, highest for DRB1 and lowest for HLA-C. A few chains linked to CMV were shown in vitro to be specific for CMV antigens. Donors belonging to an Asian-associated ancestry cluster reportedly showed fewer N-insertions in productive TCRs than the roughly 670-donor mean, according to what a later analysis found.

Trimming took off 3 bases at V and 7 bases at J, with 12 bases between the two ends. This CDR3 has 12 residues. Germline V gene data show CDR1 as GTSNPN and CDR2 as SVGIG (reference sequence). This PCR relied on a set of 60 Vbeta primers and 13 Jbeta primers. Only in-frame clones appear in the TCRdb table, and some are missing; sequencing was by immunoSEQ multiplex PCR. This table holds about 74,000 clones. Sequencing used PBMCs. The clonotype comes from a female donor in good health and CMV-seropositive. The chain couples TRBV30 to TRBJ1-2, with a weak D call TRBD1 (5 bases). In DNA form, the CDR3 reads TGTGCCTGGAGAACATGGGGCGCTGGCTACACCTTC. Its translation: CAWRTWGAGYTF.